The source of this T cell receptor beta chain is a study of cytomegalovirus exposure and HLA in healthy donors. Study-wide results and limits: In terms of immune exposure information, only CMV serostatus was available. Cytomegalovirus-associated TCR beta chains were listed, numbering some 170. The later analysis indicated that the majority of CMV-associated TCR beta chains appeared HLA-restricted.

Per germline, CDR1 GTSNPN and CDR2 SVGIG (reference sequence). Trimming cost V 0 bases and J 12 bases, with 15 bases left between them. This CDR3 is built from 14 residues. As to this clone: What it binds is unknown.

The PCR had 60 Vbeta and 13 Jbeta primers. The method was immunoSEQ multiplex PCR; TCRdb's version includes in-frame clones alone and lacks a portion of them. The sample carries around 130,000 clones, 65% to 85% recorded once. The V call is TRBV30, the J call TRBJ1-6; possibly TRBD1 for D (6 bases). Sample: PBMCs. The receptor comes from a woman aged 18-29 years in good health and CMV-seronegative. CDR3 sequence (DNA): TGTGCCTGGAGTGTGGGGGACACCGCATTACCCCTCCACTTT. Protein product: CAWSVGDTALPLHF.